This T cell receptor beta chain was recovered during a study of blood T cell repertoires in COVID-19. The assay was immunoSEQ multiplex PCR, and TCRdb's table has in-frame clones only and misses some. Of a few hundred thousand clones listed, roughly 87% are singletons. This clone was seen only once. The CDR3 covers 15 residues. The germline V and J ends were trimmed by 0 bases and 7 bases, with 13 bases remaining between them. Germline CDR1 LGHDT, CDR2 YNNKEL (reference sequence). The sample was PBMCs or T cells enriched from blood (not recorded which). This chain joins TRBV3-1 (or the pseudogene TRBV3-2) and TRBJ2-1, with D tentatively TRBD2 (6 bases). The sequence was obtained from a woman in her thirties who had recovered from COVID-19. The chain's CDR3 is CASSQDRGGLNEQFF. Here the CDR3 DNA reads TGTGCCAGCAGCCAAGATCGGGGAGGCTTAAATGAGCAGTTCTTC.